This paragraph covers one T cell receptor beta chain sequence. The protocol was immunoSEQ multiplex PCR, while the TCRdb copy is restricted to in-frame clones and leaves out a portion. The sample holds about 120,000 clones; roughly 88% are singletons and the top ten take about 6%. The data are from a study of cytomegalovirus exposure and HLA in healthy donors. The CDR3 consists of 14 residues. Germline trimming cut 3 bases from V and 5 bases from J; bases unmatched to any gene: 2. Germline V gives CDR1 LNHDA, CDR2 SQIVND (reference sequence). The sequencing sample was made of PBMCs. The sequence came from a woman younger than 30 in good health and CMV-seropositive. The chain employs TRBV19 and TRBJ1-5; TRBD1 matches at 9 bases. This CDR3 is CASSMWTGDQPQHF. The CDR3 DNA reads TGTGCCAGTAGTATGTGGACAGGGGATCAGCCCCAGCATTTT. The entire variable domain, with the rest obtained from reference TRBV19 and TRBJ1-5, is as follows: DGGITQSPKYLFRKEGQNVTLSCEQNLNHDAMYWYRQDPGQGLRLIYYSQIVNDFQKGDIAEGYSVSREKKESFPLTVTSAQKNPTAFYLCASSMWTGDQPQHFGDGTRLSIL.